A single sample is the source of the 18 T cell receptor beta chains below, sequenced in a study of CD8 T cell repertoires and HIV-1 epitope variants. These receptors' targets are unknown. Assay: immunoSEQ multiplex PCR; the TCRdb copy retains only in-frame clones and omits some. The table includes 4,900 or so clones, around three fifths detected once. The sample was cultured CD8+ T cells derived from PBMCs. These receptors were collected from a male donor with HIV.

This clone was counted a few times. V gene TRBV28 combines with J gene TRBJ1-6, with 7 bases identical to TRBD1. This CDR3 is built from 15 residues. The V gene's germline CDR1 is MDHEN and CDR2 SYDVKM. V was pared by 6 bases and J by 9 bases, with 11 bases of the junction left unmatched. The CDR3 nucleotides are TGTGCCAGCAGCCGTCAACAGGGGAACGGTTCACCCCTCCACTTT. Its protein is CASSRQQGNGSPLHF.

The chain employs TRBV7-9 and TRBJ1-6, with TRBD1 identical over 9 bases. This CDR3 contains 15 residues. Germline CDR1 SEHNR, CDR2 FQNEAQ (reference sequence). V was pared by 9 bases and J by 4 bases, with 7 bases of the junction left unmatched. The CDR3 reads CASTGGGGYNSPLHF. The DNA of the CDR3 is TGTGCCAGTACAGGGGGCGGTGGATATAATTCACCCCTCCACTTT.

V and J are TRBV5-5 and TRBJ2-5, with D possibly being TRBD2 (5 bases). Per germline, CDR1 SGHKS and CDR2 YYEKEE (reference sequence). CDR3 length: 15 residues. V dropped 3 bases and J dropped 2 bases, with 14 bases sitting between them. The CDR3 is CASSSAGIDQETQYF. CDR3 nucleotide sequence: TGTGCCAGCAGCTCCGCCGGGATAGATCAAGAGACCCAGTACTTC. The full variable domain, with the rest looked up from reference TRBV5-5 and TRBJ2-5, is DAGVTQSPTHLIKTRGQQVTLRCSPISGHKSVSWYQQVLGQGPQFIFQYYEKEERGRGNFPDRFSARQFPNYSSELNVNALLLGDSALYLCASSSAGIDQETQYFGPGTRLLVL.

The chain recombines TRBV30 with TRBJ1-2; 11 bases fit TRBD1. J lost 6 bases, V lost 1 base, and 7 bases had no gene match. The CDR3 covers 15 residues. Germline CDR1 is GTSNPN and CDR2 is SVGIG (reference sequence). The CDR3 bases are TGTGCCTGGAGTGCCGGACAGGGGGCCCAAGATGGCTACACCTTC. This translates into CAWSAGQGAQDGYTF.

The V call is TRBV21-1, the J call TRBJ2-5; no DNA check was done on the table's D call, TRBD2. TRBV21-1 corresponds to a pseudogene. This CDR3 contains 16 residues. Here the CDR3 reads CASSKAGVGGEETQYF. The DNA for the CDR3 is TGTGCCAGCAGCAAAGCTGGAGTCGGGGGTGAGGAGACCCAGTACTTC.

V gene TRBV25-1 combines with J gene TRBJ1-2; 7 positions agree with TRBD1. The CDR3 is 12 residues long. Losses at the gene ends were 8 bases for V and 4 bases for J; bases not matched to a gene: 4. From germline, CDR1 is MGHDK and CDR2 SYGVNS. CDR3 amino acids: CASYDRAYGYTF. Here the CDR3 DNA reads TGTGCCAGCTATGACAGGGCCTATGGCTACACCTTC.

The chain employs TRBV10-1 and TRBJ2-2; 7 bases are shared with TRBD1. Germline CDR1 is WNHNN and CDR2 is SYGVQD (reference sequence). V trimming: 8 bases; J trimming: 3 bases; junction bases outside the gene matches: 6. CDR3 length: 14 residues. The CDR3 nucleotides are TGCGCCAGCCAGAAGGGGGCGGACACCGGGGAGCTGTTTTTT. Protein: CASQKGADTGELFF.

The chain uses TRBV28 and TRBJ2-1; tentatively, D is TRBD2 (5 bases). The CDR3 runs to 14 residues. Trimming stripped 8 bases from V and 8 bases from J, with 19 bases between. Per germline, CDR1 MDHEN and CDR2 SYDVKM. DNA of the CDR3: TGTGCCAGCGGCCCCCGACGGGATGGGGATGAGCAGTTCTTC. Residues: CASGPRRDGDEQFF.

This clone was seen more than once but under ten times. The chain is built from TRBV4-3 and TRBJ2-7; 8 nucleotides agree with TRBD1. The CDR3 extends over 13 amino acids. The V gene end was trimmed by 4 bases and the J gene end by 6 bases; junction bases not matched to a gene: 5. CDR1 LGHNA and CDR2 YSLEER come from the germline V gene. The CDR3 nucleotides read TGCGCCAGCAGCCCGCGGACAGGGTTCGAGCAGTACTTC. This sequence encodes CASSPRTGFEQYF.

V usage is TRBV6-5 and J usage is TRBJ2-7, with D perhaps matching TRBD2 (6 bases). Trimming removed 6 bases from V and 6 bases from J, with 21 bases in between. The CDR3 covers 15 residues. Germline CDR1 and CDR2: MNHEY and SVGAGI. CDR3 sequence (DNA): TGTGCCAGCAGGCTGCGTCCCGGGACTCTCGGCGAGCAGTACTTC. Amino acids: CASRLRPGTLGEQYF.

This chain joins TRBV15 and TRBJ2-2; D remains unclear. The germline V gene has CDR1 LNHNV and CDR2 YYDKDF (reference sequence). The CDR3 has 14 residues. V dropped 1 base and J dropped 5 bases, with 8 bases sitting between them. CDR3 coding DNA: TGTGCCACCAGCAGAGGCCATGGTACCGGGGAGCTGTTTTTT. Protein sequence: CATSRGHGTGELFF.

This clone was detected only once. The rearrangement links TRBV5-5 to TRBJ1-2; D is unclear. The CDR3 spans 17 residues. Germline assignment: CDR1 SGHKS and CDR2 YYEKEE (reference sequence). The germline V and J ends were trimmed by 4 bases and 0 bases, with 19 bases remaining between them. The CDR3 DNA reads TGTGCCAGCAGCCAAGATGGCGGGGATAATGCTAACTATGGCTACACCTTC. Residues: CASSQDGGDNANYGYTF.

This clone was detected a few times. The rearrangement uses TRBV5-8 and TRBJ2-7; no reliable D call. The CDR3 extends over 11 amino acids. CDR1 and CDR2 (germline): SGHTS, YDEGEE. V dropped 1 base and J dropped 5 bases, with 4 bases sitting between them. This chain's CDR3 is CASSLSHEQYF. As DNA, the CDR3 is TGTGCCAGCAGCTTGTCCCACGAGCAGTACTTC.

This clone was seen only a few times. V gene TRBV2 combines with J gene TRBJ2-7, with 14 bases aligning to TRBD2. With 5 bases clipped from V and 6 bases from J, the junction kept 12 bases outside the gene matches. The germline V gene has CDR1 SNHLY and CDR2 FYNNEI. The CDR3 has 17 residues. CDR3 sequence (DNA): TGTGCCAGCAGTACGGGACTAGCGGGAGTGGGCGCCTCCGAGCAGTACTTC. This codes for CASSTGLAGVGASEQYF. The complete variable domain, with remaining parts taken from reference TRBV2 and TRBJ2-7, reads EPEVTQTPSHQVTQMGQEVILRCVPISNHLYFYWYRQILGQKVEFLVSFYNNEISEKSEIFDDQFSVERPDGSNFTLKIRSTKLEDSAMYFCASSTGLAGVGASEQYFGPGTRLTVT.

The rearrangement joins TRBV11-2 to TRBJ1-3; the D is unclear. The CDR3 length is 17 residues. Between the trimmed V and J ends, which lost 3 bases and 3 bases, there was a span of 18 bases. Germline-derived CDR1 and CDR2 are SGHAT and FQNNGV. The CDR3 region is CASSFPRAGVGGNTIYF. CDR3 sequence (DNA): TGTGCCAGCAGCTTTCCCCGTGCGGGAGTTGGTGGAAACACCATATATTTT.

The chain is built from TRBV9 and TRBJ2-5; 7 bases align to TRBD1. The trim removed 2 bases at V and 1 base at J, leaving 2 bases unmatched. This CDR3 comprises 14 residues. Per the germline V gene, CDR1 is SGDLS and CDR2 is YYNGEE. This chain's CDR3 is CASSVWDSQETQYF. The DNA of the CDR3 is TGTGCCAGCAGCGTCTGGGACAGCCAAGAGACCCAGTACTTC.

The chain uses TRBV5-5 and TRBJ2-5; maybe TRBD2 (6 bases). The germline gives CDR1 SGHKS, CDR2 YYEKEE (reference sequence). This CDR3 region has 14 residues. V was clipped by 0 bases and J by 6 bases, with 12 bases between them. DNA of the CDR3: TGTGCCAGCAGCTTGGAAGGAGGGTCAAAGACCCAGTACTTC. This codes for CASSLEGGSKTQYF.

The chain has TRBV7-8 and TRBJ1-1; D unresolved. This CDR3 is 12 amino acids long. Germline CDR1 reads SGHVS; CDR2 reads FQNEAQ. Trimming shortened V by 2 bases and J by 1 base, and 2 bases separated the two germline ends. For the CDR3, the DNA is TGTGCCAGCAGCTTACAGAACACTGAAGCTTTCTTT. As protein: CASSLQNTEAFF.